Following are 4 T cell receptor beta chains from one sample sequenced in a study of blood T cell repertoires in COVID-19. Sequencing used immunoSEQ multiplex PCR; TCRdb keeps in-frame clones, though not all of them. The profile covers about 210,000 clones, with roughly 86% appearing a single time and around 7.3% taken by the ten largest. The specimen was peripheral blood. The source of these receptors is a woman between 50 and 59 years old with active or convalescent COVID-19.

The V gene is TRBV7-3, the J gene TRBJ2-3; 13 positions match TRBD2. J gave up 9 bases and V 5 bases, and 8 bases lay outside the gene matches. The CDR3 has 15 residues. CDR1 is SGHTA, CDR2 FQGTGA, per germline. CDR3 protein: CASSRLGTSGETQYF. CDR3 in DNA: TGTGCCAGCAGCCGGTTGGGGACTAGCGGGGAAACGCAGTATTTT. Drawing the rest from reference TRBV7-3 and TRBJ2-3, the complete variable domain is GAGVSQTPSNKVTEKGKYVELRCDPISGHTALYWYRQSLGQGPEFLIYFQGTGAADDSGLPNDRFFAVRPEGSVSTLKIQRTERGDSAVYLCASSRLGTSGETQYFGPGTRLTVL.

V usage is TRBV5-4 and J usage is TRBJ2-7, with TRBD1 matching over 8 bases. Germline loops: CDR1 SGHNT, CDR2 YYREEE (reference sequence). The CDR3 loop spans 14 amino acids. Trimming removed 4 bases from V and 5 bases from J; junction bases left unmatched: 8. In nucleotides, the CDR3 is TGTGCCAGCAGCCCCGGACAGGGTGGGAACGAGCAGTACTTC. Its translation is CASSPGQGGNEQYF.

The V gene is TRBV21-1, the J gene TRBJ2-3; TRBD2, the table's D call, was not compared with the DNA. TRBV21-1 is recorded as a pseudogene. This CDR3 contains 20 residues. CDR3 bases: TGTGCCAGCAGCAAAGTCTCGGGCGTTGCGGGGTACGGGAACACAGATACGCAGTATTTT. It yields the protein CASSKVSGVAGYGNTDTQYF.

This chain joins TRBV19 and TRBJ2-7; TRBD2 agrees at 13 bases. The CDR3 covers 17 residues. Germline V gene sequence: CDR1 LNHDA, CDR2 SQIVND (reference sequence). Trimming took 5 bases from V and 0 from J; bases not matched to a gene: 7. CDR3 in amino acids: CASSGLAGAVPSYEQYF. In DNA, the CDR3 is TGTGCCAGTAGTGGACTAGCGGGAGCCGTTCCCTCCTACGAGCAGTACTTC.